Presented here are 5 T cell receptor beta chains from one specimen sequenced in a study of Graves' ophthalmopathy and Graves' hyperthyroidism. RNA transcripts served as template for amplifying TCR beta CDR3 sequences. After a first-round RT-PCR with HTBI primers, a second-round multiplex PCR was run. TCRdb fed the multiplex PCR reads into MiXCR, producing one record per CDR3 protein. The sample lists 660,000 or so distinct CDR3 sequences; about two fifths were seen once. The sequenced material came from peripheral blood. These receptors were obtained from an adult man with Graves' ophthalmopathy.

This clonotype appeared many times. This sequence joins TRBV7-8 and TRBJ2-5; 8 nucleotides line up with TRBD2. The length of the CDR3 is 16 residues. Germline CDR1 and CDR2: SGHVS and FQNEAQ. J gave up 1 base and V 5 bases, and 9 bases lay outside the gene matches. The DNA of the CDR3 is TGTGCCAGCAGCCCGGGGACTAGGAGAGGCCAAGAGACCCAGTACTTC. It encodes CASSPGTRRGQETQYF. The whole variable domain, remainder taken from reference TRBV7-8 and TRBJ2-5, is GAGVSQSPRYKVAKRGQDVALRCDPISGHVSLFWYQQALGQGPEFLTYFQNEAQLDKSGLPSDRFFAERPEGSVSTLKIQRTQQEDSAVYLCASSPGTRRGQETQYFGPGTRLLVL.

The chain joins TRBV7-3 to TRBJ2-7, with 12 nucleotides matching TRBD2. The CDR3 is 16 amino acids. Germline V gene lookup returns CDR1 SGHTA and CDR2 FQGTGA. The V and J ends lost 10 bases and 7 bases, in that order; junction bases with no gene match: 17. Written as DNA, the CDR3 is TGTGCCACCTCCCGACGGGCTAGCGGGGGGGCCGGAGAGCAGTACTTC. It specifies CATSRRASGGAGEQYF.

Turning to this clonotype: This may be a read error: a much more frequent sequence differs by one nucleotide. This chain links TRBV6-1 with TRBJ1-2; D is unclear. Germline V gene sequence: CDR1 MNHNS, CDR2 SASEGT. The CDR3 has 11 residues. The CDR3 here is CASSDYYGDTF. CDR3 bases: TGTGCCAGCAGTGACTACTATGGCGACACCTTC.

The CDR3 loop is CAISDNSAGGNTGELFF. The CDR3 DNA reads TGTGCCATCAGTGACAACTCGGCGGGGGGGAACACCGGGGAGCTGTTTTTT. The V and J genes are TRBV10-3 and TRBJ2-2; 8 positions match TRBD2. Trimming removed 3 bases from V and 1 base from J; junction bases left unmatched: 7. Germline CDR1 reads ENHRY; CDR2 reads SYGVKD. The CDR3 sequence is 17 residues long.

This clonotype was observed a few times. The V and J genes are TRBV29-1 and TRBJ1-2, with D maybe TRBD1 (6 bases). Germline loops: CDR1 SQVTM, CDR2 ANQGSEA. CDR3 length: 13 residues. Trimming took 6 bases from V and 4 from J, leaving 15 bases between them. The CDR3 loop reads CSVGKGDGYGYTF. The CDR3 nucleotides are TGCAGCGTGGGGAAGGGGGACGGCTATGGCTACACCTTC.